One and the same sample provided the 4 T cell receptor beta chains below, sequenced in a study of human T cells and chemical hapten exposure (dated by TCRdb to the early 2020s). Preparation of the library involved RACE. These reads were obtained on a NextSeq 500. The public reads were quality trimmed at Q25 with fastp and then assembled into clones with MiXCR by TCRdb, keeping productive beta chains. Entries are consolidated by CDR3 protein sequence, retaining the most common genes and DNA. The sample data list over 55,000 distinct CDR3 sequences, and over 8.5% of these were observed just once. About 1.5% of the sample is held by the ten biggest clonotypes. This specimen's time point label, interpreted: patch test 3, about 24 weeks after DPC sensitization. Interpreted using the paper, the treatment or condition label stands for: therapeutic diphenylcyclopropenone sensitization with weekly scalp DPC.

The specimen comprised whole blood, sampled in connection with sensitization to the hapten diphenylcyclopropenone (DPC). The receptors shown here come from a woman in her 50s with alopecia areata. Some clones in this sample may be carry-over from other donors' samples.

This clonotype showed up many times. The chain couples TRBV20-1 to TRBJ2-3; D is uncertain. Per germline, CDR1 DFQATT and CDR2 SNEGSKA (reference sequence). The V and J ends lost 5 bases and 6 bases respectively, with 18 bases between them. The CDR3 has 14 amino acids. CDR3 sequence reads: CSARAGGSSDTQYF. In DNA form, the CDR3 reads TGCAGTGCTCGCGCCGGTGGCTCCTCCGATACGCAGTATTTT.

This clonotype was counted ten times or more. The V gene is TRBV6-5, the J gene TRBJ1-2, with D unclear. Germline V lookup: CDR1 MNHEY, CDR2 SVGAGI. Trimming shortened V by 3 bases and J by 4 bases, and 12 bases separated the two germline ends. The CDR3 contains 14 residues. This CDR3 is CASSYQGLIYGYTF. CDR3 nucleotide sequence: TGTGCCAGCAGTTATCAAGGACTGATCTATGGCTACACCTTC.

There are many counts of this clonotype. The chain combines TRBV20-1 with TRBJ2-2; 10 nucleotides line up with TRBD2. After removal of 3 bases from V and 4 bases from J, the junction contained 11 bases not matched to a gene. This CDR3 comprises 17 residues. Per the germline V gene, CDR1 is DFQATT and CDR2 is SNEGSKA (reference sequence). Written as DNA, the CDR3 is TGCAGTGCTAGCCCGGGACCGGGACTAGCGTCCACCGGGGAGCTGTTTTTT. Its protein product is CSASPGPGLASTGELFF.

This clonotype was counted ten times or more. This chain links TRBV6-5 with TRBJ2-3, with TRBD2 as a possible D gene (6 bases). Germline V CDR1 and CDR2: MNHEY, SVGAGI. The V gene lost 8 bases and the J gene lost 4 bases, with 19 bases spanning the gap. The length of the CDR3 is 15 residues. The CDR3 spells CASRFSGESADTQYF. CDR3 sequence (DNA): TGTGCCAGCCGATTTTCGGGAGAGTCGGCAGATACGCAGTATTTT.